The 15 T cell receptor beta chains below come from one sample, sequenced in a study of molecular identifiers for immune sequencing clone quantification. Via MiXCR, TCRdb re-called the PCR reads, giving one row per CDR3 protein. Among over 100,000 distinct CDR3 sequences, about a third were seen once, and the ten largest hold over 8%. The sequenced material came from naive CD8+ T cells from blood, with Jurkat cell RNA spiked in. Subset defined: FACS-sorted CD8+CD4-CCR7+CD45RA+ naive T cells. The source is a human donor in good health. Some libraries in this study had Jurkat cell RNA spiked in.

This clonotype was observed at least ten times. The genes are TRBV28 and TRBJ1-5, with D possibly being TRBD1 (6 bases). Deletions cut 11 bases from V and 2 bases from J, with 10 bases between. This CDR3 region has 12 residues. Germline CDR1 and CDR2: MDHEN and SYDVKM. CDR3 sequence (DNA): TGTGCCGGGCGACAGGGCAATCAGCCCCAGCATTTT. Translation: CAGRQGNQPQHF.

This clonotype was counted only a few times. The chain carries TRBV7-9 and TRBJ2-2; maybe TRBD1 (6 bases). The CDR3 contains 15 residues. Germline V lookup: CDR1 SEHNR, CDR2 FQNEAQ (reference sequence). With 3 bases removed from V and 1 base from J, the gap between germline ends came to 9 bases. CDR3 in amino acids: CASSFGTMNTGELFF. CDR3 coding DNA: TGTGCCAGCAGCTTCGGGACAATGAACACCGGGGAGCTGTTTTTT.

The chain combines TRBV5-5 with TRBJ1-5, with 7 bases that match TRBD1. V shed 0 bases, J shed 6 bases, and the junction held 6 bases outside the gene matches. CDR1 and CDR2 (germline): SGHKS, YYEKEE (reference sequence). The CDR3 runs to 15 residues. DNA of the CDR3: TGTGCCAGCAGCTTGGGGCGGGCAGGGGGTCAGCCCCAGCATTTT. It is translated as CASSLGRAGGQPQHF. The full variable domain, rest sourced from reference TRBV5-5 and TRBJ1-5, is DAGVTQSPTHLIKTRGQQVTLRCSPISGHKSVSWYQQVLGQGPQFIFQYYEKEERGRGNFPDRFSARQFPNYSSELNVNALLLGDSALYLCASSLGRAGGQPQHFGDGTRLSIL.

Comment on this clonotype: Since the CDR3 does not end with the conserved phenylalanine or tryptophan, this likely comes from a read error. Here the CDR3 DNA reads TGTGCCAGTAGGGGGCTGGAGACCCAGTACATC. Encoded protein: CASRGLETQYI. The J gene is TRBJ2-5, the V gene TRBV12-3 or TRBV12-4, with 7 positions matching TRBD1. This CDR3 has 11 amino acids. J was trimmed by 5 bases and V by 9 bases; bases with no gene match: 3.

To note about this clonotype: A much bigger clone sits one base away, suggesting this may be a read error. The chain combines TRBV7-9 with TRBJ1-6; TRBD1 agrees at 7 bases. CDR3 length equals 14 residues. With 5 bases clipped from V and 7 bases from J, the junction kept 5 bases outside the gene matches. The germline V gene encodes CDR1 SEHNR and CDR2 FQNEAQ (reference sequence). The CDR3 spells CASSPGQPNSPLHF. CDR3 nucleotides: TGTGCCAGCAGCCCGGGACAGCCCAATTCACCCCTCCACTTT. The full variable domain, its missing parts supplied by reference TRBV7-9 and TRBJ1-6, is DTGVSQNPRHKITKRGQNVTFRCDPISEHNRLYWYRQTLGQGPEFLTYFQNEAQLEKSRLLSDRFSAERPKGSFSTLEIQRTEQGDSAMYLCASSPGQPNSPLHFGNGTRLTVT.

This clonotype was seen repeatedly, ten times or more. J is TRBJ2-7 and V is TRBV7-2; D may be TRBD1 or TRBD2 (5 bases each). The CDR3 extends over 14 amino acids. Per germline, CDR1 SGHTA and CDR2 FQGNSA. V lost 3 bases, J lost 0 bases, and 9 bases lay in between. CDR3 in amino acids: CASSLSGSSYEQYF. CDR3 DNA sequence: TGTGCCAGCAGCTTGTCAGGGAGCTCCTACGAGCAGTACTTC.

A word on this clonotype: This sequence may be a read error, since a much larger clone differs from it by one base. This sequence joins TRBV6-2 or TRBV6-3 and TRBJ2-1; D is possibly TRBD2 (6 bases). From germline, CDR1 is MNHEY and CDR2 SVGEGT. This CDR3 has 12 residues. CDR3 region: CASSYSSGEQVF. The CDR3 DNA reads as TGTGCCAGCAGTTACTCTAGCGGAGAGCAGGTCTTC.

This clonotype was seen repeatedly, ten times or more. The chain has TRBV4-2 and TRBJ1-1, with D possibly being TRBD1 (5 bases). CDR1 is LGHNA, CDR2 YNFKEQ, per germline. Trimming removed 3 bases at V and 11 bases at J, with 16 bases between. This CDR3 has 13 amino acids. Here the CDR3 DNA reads TGTGCCAGCAGCCATGCCAAAGGGGTCCCGGCTTTCTTT. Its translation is CASSHAKGVPAFF.

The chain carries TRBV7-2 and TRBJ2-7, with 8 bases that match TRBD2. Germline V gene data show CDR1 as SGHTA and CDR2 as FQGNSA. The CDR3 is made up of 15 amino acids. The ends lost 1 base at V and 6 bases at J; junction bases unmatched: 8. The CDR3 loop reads CASSLGFGTRAEQYF. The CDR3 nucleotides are TGTGCCAGCAGCTTAGGGTTCGGGACTAGGGCCGAGCAGTACTTC.

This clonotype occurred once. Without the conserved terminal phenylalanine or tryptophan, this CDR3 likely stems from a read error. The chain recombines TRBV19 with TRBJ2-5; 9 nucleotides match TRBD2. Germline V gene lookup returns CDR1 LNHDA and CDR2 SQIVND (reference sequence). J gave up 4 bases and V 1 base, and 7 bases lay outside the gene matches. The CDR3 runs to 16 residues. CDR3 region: CASSIGASGARETQYI. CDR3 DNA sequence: TGTGCCAGTAGTATAGGCGCTAGCGGGGCCCGAGAGACCCAGTACATC.

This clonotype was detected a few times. The CDR3 reads CASSLGARPSGANVLTF. The CDR3 coding sequence is TGTGCCAGCAGCTTAGGTGCTAGGCCATCTGGGGCCAACGTCCTGACTTTC. The genes are TRBV13 and TRBJ2-6, with no clear D. The germline V gene encodes CDR1 PRHDT and CDR2 FYEKMQ (reference sequence). This CDR3 comprises 17 residues. V was pared by 0 bases and J by 1 base, with 10 bases between.

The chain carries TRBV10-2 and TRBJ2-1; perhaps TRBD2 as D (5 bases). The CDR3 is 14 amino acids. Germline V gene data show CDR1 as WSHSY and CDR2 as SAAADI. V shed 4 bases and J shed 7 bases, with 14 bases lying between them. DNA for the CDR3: TGCGCCAGCAGTGTTGGCGGGTGGTGGAATGAGCAGTTCTTC. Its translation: CASSVGGWWNEQFF.

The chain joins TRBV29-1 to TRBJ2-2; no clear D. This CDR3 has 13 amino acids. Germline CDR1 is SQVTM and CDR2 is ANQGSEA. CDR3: CTVLDGNTGELFF. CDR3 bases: TGCACCGTCCTGGACGGGAACACCGGGGAGCTGTTTTTT.

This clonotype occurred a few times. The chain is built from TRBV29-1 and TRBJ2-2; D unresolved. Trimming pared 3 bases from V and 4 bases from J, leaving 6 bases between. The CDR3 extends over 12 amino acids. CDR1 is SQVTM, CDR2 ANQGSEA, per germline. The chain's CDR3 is CSVDWGTGELFF. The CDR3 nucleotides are TGCAGCGTTGACTGGGGCACCGGGGAGCTGTTTTTT.

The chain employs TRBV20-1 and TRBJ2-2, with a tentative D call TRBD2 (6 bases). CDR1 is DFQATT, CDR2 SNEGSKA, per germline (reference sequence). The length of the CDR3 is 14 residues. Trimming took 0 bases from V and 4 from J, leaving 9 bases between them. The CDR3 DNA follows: TGCAGTGCTAGAGACTGGCGGGGCACCGGGGAGCTGTTTTTT. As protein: CSARDWRGTGELFF.